The 15 T cell receptor beta chains reported below all come from one sample, sequenced in a study of blood T cell repertoires in COVID-19. Sequenced by immunoSEQ multiplex PCR; TCRdb stores in-frame clones only, minus some. The sample consists of about 190,000 clones, around 77% of them appearing once. The sample taken for sequencing was peripheral blood. Receptors originate from a man aged 55 to 70 with active or convalescent COVID-19.

This rearrangement joins TRBV12-3 or TRBV12-4 to TRBJ2-1; no reliable D call. Trimming removed 5 bases from V and 10 bases from J, with 15 bases in between. CDR3 length equals 13 residues. CDR3 sequence reads: CASSRSTGIEQFF. As DNA, the CDR3 is TGTGCCAGCAGTCGCTCAACCGGTATAGAGCAGTTCTTC.

This clone was seen once. The same CDR3 arises from other DNA sequences in this sample as well. The V and J genes are TRBV28 and TRBJ1-5; D not resolved. The CDR3 spans 12 residues. V lost 4 bases to trimming and J lost 4 bases, with 5 bases between them. CDR1 MDHEN and CDR2 SYDVKM come from the germline V gene. DNA for the CDR3: TGTGCCAGCAGTTCCGGGAATCAGCCCCAGCATTTT. This codes for CASSSGNQPQHF. Full variable domain (remainder filled in from reference TRBV28 and TRBJ1-5): DVKVTQSSRYLVKRTGEKVFLECVQDMDHENMFWYRQDPGLGLRLIYFSYDVKMKEKGDIPEGYSVSREKKERFSLILESASTNQTSMYLCASSSGNQPQHFGDGTRLSIL.

The chain is built from TRBV24-1 and TRBJ1-4; D ambiguous. Trimming stripped 4 bases from V and 4 bases from J, with 12 bases between. CDR3 size: 15 residues. CDR1 and CDR2 (germline): KGHDR, SFDVKD. CDR3 region: CATSEGRGLNEKLFF. For the CDR3, the DNA is TGTGCCACCAGTGAGGGTCGGGGTCTTAATGAAAAACTGTTTTTT.

The V gene is TRBV15, the J gene TRBJ2-1; no clear D. In germline, CDR1 is LNHNV, CDR2 YYDKDF (reference sequence). Between the trimmed V and J ends, which lost 1 base and 0 bases, there was a span of 10 bases. This CDR3 region has 16 residues. The CDR3 sequence is CATSRGRRSSYNEQFF. DNA for the CDR3: TGTGCCACCAGCAGAGGGCGGCGGAGCTCCTACAATGAGCAGTTCTTC.

This clone was counted only a few times. This chain links TRBV7-2 with TRBJ2-7; TRBD2 agrees at 16 bases. The CDR3 consists of 16 residues. Germline-derived CDR1 and CDR2 are SGHTA and FQGNSA. J was trimmed by 6 bases and V by 8 bases; bases with no gene match: 10. The CDR3 coding sequence is TGTGCCAGCTCCCGGGGGACTAGCGGGAGGGGGACCGAGCAGTACTTC. Translating it yields CASSRGTSGRGTEQYF.

This clone was counted ten times or more. V is TRBV9 and J is TRBJ1-5; TRBD1 might be the D (5 bases). V was trimmed by 3 bases and J by 5 bases, leaving 15 bases between them. This CDR3 spans 15 amino acids. The germline V gene has CDR1 SGDLS and CDR2 YYNGEE. This CDR3 is CASSDQGHVDQPQHF. The CDR3 DNA sequence: TGTGCCAGCAGCGATCAGGGTCACGTTGATCAGCCCCAGCATTTT. Full variable domain (remainder filled in from reference TRBV9 and TRBJ1-5): DSGVTQTPKHLITATGQRVTLRCSPRSGDLSVYWYQQSLDQGLQFLIQYYNGEERAKGNILERFSAQQFPDLHSELNLSSLELGDSALYFCASSDQGHVDQPQHFGDGTRLSIL.

The rearrangement links TRBV12-3 or TRBV12-4 to TRBJ2-1; TRBD1 might be the D (6 bases). This CDR3 is 13 amino acids long. Trimming took 7 bases from V and 7 from J, leaving 14 bases between them. The CDR3 nucleotides are TGTGCCAGCACCCCCGACAGGACGAATGAGCAGTTCTTC. This encodes CASTPDRTNEQFF.

This clone has only a few counts. This sequence joins TRBV7-2 and TRBJ1-6, with TRBD1 as a possible D gene (6 bases). There are 15 residues in the CDR3. V lost 1 base to trimming and J lost 5 bases, with 9 bases between them. Germline CDR1 reads SGHTA; CDR2 reads FQGNSA. The CDR3: CASSLGRTDNSPLHF. In nucleotides, the CDR3 is TGTGCCAGCAGCTTAGGCAGGACAGATAATTCACCCCTCCACTTT.

The genes are TRBV9 and TRBJ1-1, with D possibly matching TRBD1 (5 bases). The CDR3 spans 16 residues. Germline lookup yields CDR1 SGDLS and CDR2 YYNGEE. The germline V and J ends were trimmed by 0 bases and 1 base, with 13 bases remaining between them. The CDR3 protein is CASSVVAGPGNTEAFF. The CDR3 nucleotides are TGTGCCAGCAGCGTAGTGGCAGGGCCGGGGAACACTGAAGCTTTCTTT.

In nucleotides, the CDR3 is TGTGCCAGCAGCTCGGACAGGGGGCGGCTAGCGGGAGATGAGCAGTTCTTC. It specifies CASSSDRGRLAGDEQFF. The chain is built from TRBV7-9 and TRBJ2-1, with D perhaps matching TRBD1 (11 bases). V was shortened by 4 bases and J by 8 bases, with 24 bases between the two germline ends. Germline V gene data show CDR1 as SEHNR and CDR2 as FQNEAQ (reference sequence). This CDR3 is 17 amino acids long.

A single count supports this clone. This chain uses TRBV7-8 with TRBJ2-1; D unclear. The CDR3 extends over 14 amino acids. V gave up 2 bases and J gave up 4 bases, with 9 bases separating them. In germline, CDR1 is SGHVS, CDR2 FQNEAQ. The CDR3 DNA sequence: TGTGCCAGCAGCTTACTCGAGGCGTACAATGAGCAGTTCTTC. Translating it yields CASSLLEAYNEQFF.

V usage is TRBV7-2 and J usage is TRBJ2-7, with 11 positions matching TRBD1. Per the germline V gene, CDR1 is SGHTA and CDR2 is FQGNSA. This CDR3 has 15 residues. V gave up 6 bases and J gave up 3 bases; unmatched junction bases: 7. CDR3 residues: CASSLDRGLYYEQYF. CDR3 DNA: TGTGCCAGCAGTTTGGACAGGGGGCTATACTACGAGCAGTACTTC.

The rearrangement uses TRBV2 and TRBJ2-1; 9 bases agree with TRBD2. In germline, CDR1 is SNHLY, CDR2 FYNNEI. This CDR3 contains 16 residues. Unmatched junction bases numbered 10, after V lost 4 bases and J lost 6 bases. The CDR3 loop reads CASSAEGLANGNEQFF. CDR3 nucleotides: TGTGCCAGCAGTGCCGAGGGACTAGCCAATGGCAATGAGCAGTTCTTC.

The V and J genes are TRBV3-1 (or the pseudogene TRBV3-2) and TRBJ2-5, with 8 bases identical to TRBD1. The CDR3 is made up of 15 amino acids. Germline assignment: CDR1 LGHDT and CDR2 YNNKEL (reference sequence). Trimming removed 2 bases from V and 2 bases from J; junction bases left unmatched: 4. This CDR3 reads CASSQRTGWQETQYF. DNA of the CDR3: TGTGCCAGCAGCCAAAGGACAGGGTGGCAAGAGACCCAGTACTTC.

The V gene is TRBV6-6, the J gene TRBJ1-1, with D maybe TRBD1 (6 bases). With 6 bases removed from V and 9 bases from J, the gap between germline ends came to 11 bases. The germline V gene has CDR1 MNHNY and CDR2 SVGAGI (reference sequence). This CDR3 region has 11 residues. The CDR3 DNA reads as TGTGCCAGCAGCTTTACAGGGAAAGCTTTCTTT. Its protein product is CASSFTGKAFF.